One sample yielded the 15 T cell receptor beta chains listed below, sequenced in a study of CD8 T cells in Susac syndrome. RNA totalling 0.5 to 1 ug underwent reverse transcription with random hexamers. TCRdb itself ran the immunoSEQ multiplex PCR reads through MiXCR, one entry per CDR3 protein. In the table there are around 50,000 distinct CDR3 sequences, about 91% of which are singletons. The material sequenced was CD8+ T cells from PBMCs. The receptors here all came from a human donor in good health.

The gene calls are TRBV12-3 or TRBV12-4 and TRBJ1-1; 7 nucleotides match TRBD1. Trimming cost V 6 bases and J 5 bases; bases outside gene matches: 6. CDR3 length: 13 amino acids. This CDR3 is CASSLTGSTEAFF. As DNA, the CDR3 is TGTGCCAGCAGCCTGACAGGGAGTACTGAAGCTTTCTTT.

The chain has TRBV6-5 and TRBJ2-7, with 7 bases matching TRBD2. J gave up 2 bases and V 4 bases, and 11 bases lay outside the gene matches. This CDR3 comprises 16 residues. The germline V gene encodes CDR1 MNHEY and CDR2 SVGAGI. The CDR3: CASSFFGGGYPYEQYF. In DNA form, the CDR3 reads TGTGCCAGCAGTTTCTTTGGGGGAGGGTACCCCTACGAGCAGTACTTC.

The chain employs TRBV6-2 or TRBV6-3 and TRBJ2-2, with D maybe TRBD1 (6 bases). The germline V and J ends were trimmed by 9 bases and 4 bases, with 18 bases remaining between them. Per germline, CDR1 MNHEY and CDR2 SVGEGT. The CDR3 loop spans 15 amino acids. CDR3 loop: CASLRRTASTGELFF. For the CDR3, the DNA is TGTGCCAGTCTCCGAAGGACAGCTAGCACCGGGGAGCTGTTTTTT.

V is TRBV6-5 and J is TRBJ2-1; D is undetermined. The CDR3 covers 13 residues. The germline CDR1 and CDR2 sequences are MNHEY and SVGAGI. The V and J ends lost 9 bases and 0 bases respectively, with 9 bases between them. CDR3 coding DNA: TGTGCCAGTTCAGAGAGCTCCTACAATGAGCAGTTCTTC. Amino acid sequence: CASSESSYNEQFF.

This chain connects TRBV6-5 to TRBJ1-2; 7 positions agree with TRBD1. The CDR3 totals 16 residues. The junction had 5 bases not matched to a gene; V was cut back by 0 bases and J by 1 base. Per the germline V gene, CDR1 is MNHEY and CDR2 is SVGAGI. The CDR3: CASSYSRDRFNYGYTF. The CDR3 coding sequence is TGTGCCAGCAGTTACTCGAGGGACAGATTTAACTATGGCTACACCTTC.

This chain uses TRBV18 with TRBJ2-1; unclear D gene. Germline-derived CDR1 and CDR2 are KGHSH and LQKENI. V was cut by 0 bases and J by 7 bases, with 7 bases left in between. The CDR3 is 13 amino acids. The DNA for the CDR3 is TGTGCCAGCTCACCACCTGGCGTGAATGAGCAGTTCTTC. Encoded protein: CASSPPGVNEQFF.

The genes are TRBV2 and TRBJ1-2; TRBD1 is a possible D gene (6 bases). The germline gives CDR1 SNHLY, CDR2 FYNNEI. The length of the CDR3 is 14 residues. Trimming left V 1 base short and J 3 bases short, with 9 bases between. The CDR3 reads CASSEDRVDYGYTF. In DNA form, the CDR3 reads TGTGCCAGCAGTGAAGACAGGGTAGACTATGGCTACACCTTC.

CDR3 protein: CSAREGSQPQHF. CDR3 bases: TGCAGTGCTAGAGAGGGTAGTCAGCCCCAGCATTTT. This chain links TRBV20-1 with TRBJ1-5; D unclear. The germline V gene has CDR1 DFQATT and CDR2 SNEGSKA (reference sequence). Between the trimmed V and J ends, which lost 0 bases and 6 bases, there was a span of 6 bases. There are 12 residues in the CDR3.

The V gene is TRBV10-2, the J gene TRBJ2-7, with D perhaps TRBD2 (7 bases). This CDR3 contains 15 residues. V was pared by 10 bases and J by 4 bases, with 23 bases between. CDR1 is WSHSY, CDR2 SAAADI, per germline. CDR3 sequence reads: CATEGGKAGRYEQYF. CDR3 coding DNA: TGCGCCACCGAGGGGGGCAAGGCCGGGAGGTACGAGCAGTACTTC.

The chain has TRBV30 and TRBJ2-1, with D perhaps matching TRBD2 (6 bases). CDR1 is GTSNPN, CDR2 SVGIG, per germline (reference sequence). The V end lost 2 bases, the J end lost 6 bases, and 14 bases lay between the germline ends. This CDR3 has 14 amino acids. The CDR3 loop is CAWSKVSGLNEQFF. DNA of the CDR3: TGTGCCTGGAGTAAGGTTAGCGGACTCAATGAGCAGTTCTTC. Looking up the rest from reference TRBV30 and TRBJ2-1 gives the full variable domain: SQTIHQWPATLVQPVGSPLSLECTVEGTSNPNLYWYRQAAGRGLQLLFYSVGIGQISSEVPQNLSASRPQDRQFILSSKKLLLSDSGFYLCAWSKVSGLNEQFFGPGTRLTVL.

The chain has TRBV27 and TRBJ1-2; D is possibly TRBD1 (6 bases). This CDR3 is 14 amino acids long. Per germline, CDR1 MNHEY and CDR2 SMNVEV (reference sequence). V lost 5 bases and J 4 bases, leaving 14 bases between the germline ends. CDR3 coding DNA: TGTGCCAGCAGTCCTCAGGGGACCGGCTATGGCTACACCTTC. Amino acid sequence: CASSPQGTGYGYTF.

The chain joins TRBV12-3 or TRBV12-4 to TRBJ1-1; 9 bases line up with TRBD1. V shed 7 bases, J shed 1 base, and the junction held 7 bases outside the gene matches. This CDR3 has 15 residues. The CDR3 reads CASTMGTGKNTEAFF. Here the CDR3 DNA reads TGTGCCAGCACCATGGGGACAGGGAAGAACACTGAAGCTTTCTTT.

The rearrangement joins TRBV25-1 to TRBJ1-1; a weak D match, TRBD1 (5 bases). Between the trimmed V and J ends, which lost 4 bases and 1 base, there was a span of 13 bases. CDR1 MGHDK and CDR2 SYGVNS come from the germline V gene. There are 15 residues in the CDR3. CDR3 protein: CASSGRRGANTEAFF. The CDR3 DNA reads as TGTGCCAGCAGTGGACGTCGCGGGGCGAACACTGAAGCTTTCTTT. Full variable domain (remainder filled in from reference TRBV25-1 and TRBJ1-1): EADIYQTPRYLVIGTGKKITLECSQTMGHDKMYWYQQDPGMELHLIHYSYGVNSTEKGDLSSESTVSRIRTEHFPLTLESARPSHTSQYLCASSGRRGANTEAFFGQGTRLTVV.

The CDR3: CASSIDPLGSTEAFF. The CDR3, as DNA: TGTGCCAGTAGTATAGATCCCTTAGGGAGCACTGAAGCTTTCTTT. This chain links TRBV19 with TRBJ1-1; D is unclear. Germline CDR1 LNHDA, CDR2 SQIVND (reference sequence). There are 15 residues in the CDR3. The V and J ends lost 0 bases and 4 bases respectively, with 12 bases between them.

This clonotype appeared once. The gene calls are TRBV29-1 and TRBJ1-4; D is ambiguous. CDR1 and CDR2 (germline): SQVTM, ANQGSEA. Trimming cost V 4 bases and J 4 bases, with 10 bases left between them. This CDR3 region has 13 residues. The CDR3 sequence: CSVVTGGNEKLFF. In DNA form, the CDR3 reads TGCAGCGTTGTCACGGGTGGTAATGAAAAACTGTTTTTT.